Listed here is a single TCR beta chain. Its antigen remains unidentified. V lost 4 bases, J lost 5 bases, and 17 bases lay in between. Germline V gene data show CDR1 as SEHNR and CDR2 as FQNEAQ (reference sequence). The CDR3 covers 15 residues. The source of the sample is a study of tumor and adjacent non-tumor tissue in lung cancer. Study-level information: There were some 11 adenocarcinoma, a couple of squamous cell carcinoma and 1 small cell lung cancer cases. Each sample yielded roughly 4 million productive TCRbeta reads on average. General observations from the study: Tumor tissue had significantly higher TCR diversity than normal lung.

TCRbeta libraries were built with three rounds of nested PCR, modified from ARM-PCR. TCRdb used MiXCR to reprocess the multiplex PCR reads, holding one entry per CDR3 protein. The sample holds about 200,000 distinct CDR3 sequences, 71% seen once. No cell sorting was done before RNA was extracted from the tissue. Donors were chemotherapy-naive, newly diagnosed lung cancer surgical patients in China, August–late 2014. The sequence derives from a man aged 55 to 70 with non-small cell lung cancer. Sequences were obtained from lung tumor tissue. The J gene is TRBJ1-1, the V gene TRBV7-9, with TRBD1 as a possible D gene (5 bases). The CDR3 region has the DNA TGTGCCAGCAGCTCCGGACCGTTCGAGGGGACTGAAGCTTTCTTT. Its protein is CASSSGPFEGTEAFF.